This T cell receptor (beta chain) appears in the sequencing data of a study of control samples from healthy donors and cancer patients. Only in-frame clones appear in the TCRdb table, and some are missing; sequencing was by immunoSEQ multiplex PCR. Of 100,000 to 150,000 clones in the sample, about 90% were seen once. In germline, CDR1 is SGHNT, CDR2 YENEEA. This CDR3 has 15 residues. With 1 base removed from V and 4 bases from J, the gap between germline ends came to 12 bases. The V and J genes are TRBV11-3 and TRBJ2-3, with a weak D call TRBD1 (5 bases). The specimen sequenced was blood. The sequence derives from a woman between 50 and 59 years old in good health. The CDR3 reads CASSLGRGRADTQYF. DNA for the CDR3: TGTGCCAGCAGCTTAGGAAGGGGCCGGGCAGATACGCAGTATTTT. Variable domain in full (rest from reference TRBV11-3 and TRBJ2-3): EAGVVQSPRYKIIEKKQPVAFWCNPISGHNTLYWYLQNLGQGPELLIRYENEEAVDDSQLPKDRFSAERLKGVDSTLKIQPAELGDSAVYLCASSLGRGRADTQYFGPGTRLTVL.